One sample yielded the 6 T cell receptor beta chains listed below, sequenced in a study of shared clonotypes between healthy human individuals. The assay was immunoSEQ multiplex PCR, and TCRdb's table has in-frame clones only and misses some. The table has over a million clones, 95% to 97% seen once. The source material was naive CD4+ T cells sorted from blood. Subset reported: CD45RA+ positively selected. Every receptor here comes from a man aged 25-45 years in good health.

This clone was seen just once. The chain has TRBV11-2 and TRBJ2-7, with TRBD2 as a possible D gene (5 bases). This CDR3 contains 15 residues. Germline V gives CDR1 SGHAT, CDR2 FQNNGV. Trimming shortened V by 1 base and J by 3 bases, and 13 bases separated the two germline ends. DNA of the CDR3: TGTGCCAGCAGCTTAGGGCTAGCCGATTACTACGAGCAGTACTTC. Translated, it gives CASSLGLADYYEQYF.

This chain links TRBV5-1 with TRBJ2-1; TRBD2 is a possible D gene (5 bases). With 4 bases removed from V and 10 bases from J, the gap between germline ends came to 12 bases. The CDR3 runs to 12 residues. The germline CDR1 and CDR2 sequences are SGHRS and YFSETQ. The CDR3 bases are TGCGCCAGCAGCGACGGAAGACTAGAGCAGTTCTTC. Its translation is CASSDGRLEQFF.

V gene TRBV15 combines with J gene TRBJ2-1; TRBD1 is a possible D gene (6 bases). The CDR3 spans 16 residues. V lost 4 bases, J lost 2 bases, and 15 bases lay in between. CDR1 is LNHNV and CDR2 is YYDKDF in the germline V gene (reference sequence). CDR3 bases: TGTGCCACCAGCATACACCCACAGGGCCCCTACAATGAGCAGTTCTTC. Its translation is CATSIHPQGPYNEQFF.

This chain links TRBV29-1 with TRBJ1-4; D might be TRBD1 (5 bases). Germline-derived CDR1 and CDR2 are SQVTM and ANQGSEA. The CDR3 length is 13 residues. Trimming cost V 7 bases and J 6 bases, with 15 bases left between them. CDR3 residues: CSASGNVDEKLFF. The CDR3 DNA reads TGCAGCGCCTCAGGGAACGTTGATGAAAAACTGTTTTTT.

The chain joins TRBV7-6 to TRBJ1-5; D not certain. Germline CDR1 SGHVS, CDR2 FNYEAQ. Between the trimmed V and J ends, which lost 0 bases and 1 base, there was a span of 7 bases. This CDR3 contains 15 residues. The CDR3 loop is CASSLAPESNQPQHF. CDR3 bases: TGTGCCAGCAGCTTAGCCCCCGAAAGCAATCAGCCCCAGCATTTT.

This clone was seen once. The CDR3 loop is CASSASGQFYEQYF. CDR3 nucleotide sequence: TGCGCCAGCAGTGCCAGCGGACAATTCTACGAGCAGTACTTC. The chain combines TRBV10-1 with TRBJ2-7, with D possibly called TRBD1 or TRBD2 (5 bases each). Looked up from germline, CDR1 is WNHNN and CDR2 is SYGVQD (reference sequence). Trimming stripped 4 bases from V and 3 bases from J, with 13 bases between. This CDR3 is 14 amino acids long.